These 32 T cell receptor beta chains were sequenced from one sample in a study of post-analysis software for immune sequencing data. cDNA libraries of TCR beta carried unique molecular identifiers. TCRdb fed the PCR reads into MiXCR, producing one record per CDR3 protein. This sample carries around 500,000 distinct CDR3 sequences, around 34% of them seen once, and the ten largest clones take around 6.1%. Study results and caveats: TRBV5-6, TRBV5-1 and TRBV20-1 belonged to a set of a handful of TRBV segments that were more frequent in patients than controls.

No antigen is known for these receptors. Material: blood. The receptors here all came from a girl aged 2 to 17 with multiple sclerosis.

The chain uses TRBV11-1 and TRBJ1-2; the D gene is possibly TRBD1 (5 bases). The ends were cut back, 1 base at V and 7 bases at J, with 13 bases in the middle. The length of the CDR3 is 14 residues. Per germline, CDR1 SGHAT and CDR2 FQDESV (reference sequence). CDR3 amino acids: CASSLEVQGGGYTF. As DNA, the CDR3 is TGTGCCAGCAGCTTAGAAGTTCAGGGAGGTGGCTACACCTTC.

This clonotype was observed a few times. This chain links TRBV27 with TRBJ2-6, with no clear D. Germline assignment: CDR1 MNHEY and CDR2 SMNVEV (reference sequence). Trimming removed 0 bases at V and 4 bases at J, with 7 bases between. CDR3 size: 15 residues. Here the CDR3 reads CASSLSPRGANVLTF. DNA of the CDR3: TGTGCCAGCAGTTTATCCCCCCGGGGGGCCAACGTCCTGACTTTC.

V usage is TRBV20-1 and J usage is TRBJ1-5; D uncertain. Germline V gives CDR1 DFQATT, CDR2 SNEGSKA (reference sequence). Trimming stripped 6 bases from V and 0 bases from J, with 15 bases between. The CDR3 consists of 15 residues. Here the CDR3 reads CSARTGSYSNQPQHF. The CDR3 DNA sequence: TGCAGTGCACGAACGGGTTCGTATAGCAATCAGCCCCAGCATTTT.

This clonotype occurred many times. The CDR3 DNA reads as TGCGCCAGCAGCCATGACAGCGGGACCACTCAAGAGACCCAGTACTTC. Its protein product is CASSHDSGTTQETQYF. V gene TRBV4-1 combines with J gene TRBJ2-5, with 7 bases that match TRBD2. V gave up 3 bases and J gave up 2 bases; unmatched junction bases: 9. CDR1 is MGHRA and CDR2 is YSYEKL in the germline V gene. The CDR3 has 16 amino acids.

The chain joins TRBV11-2 to TRBJ2-3; 8 nucleotides align to TRBD1. The length of the CDR3 is 16 residues. CDR1 and CDR2 from the germline V gene are SGHAT and FQNNGV. Unmatched junction bases numbered 10, after V lost 5 bases and J lost 3 bases. This CDR3 is CASSPWTGTRTDTQYF. The CDR3 nucleotides are TGTGCCAGCAGCCCCTGGACAGGGACGAGGACAGATACGCAGTATTTT. Supplemented by reference TRBV11-2 and TRBJ2-3, the full variable domain reads EAGVAQSPRYKIIEKRQSVAFWCNPISGHATLYWYQQILGQGPKLLIQFQNNGVVDDSQLPKDRFSAERLKGVDSTLKIQPAKLEDSAVYLCASSPWTGTRTDTQYFGPGTRLTVL.

V and J are TRBV4-1 and TRBJ1-2, with D unresolved. This CDR3 is 14 amino acids long. Between the trimmed V and J ends, which lost 0 bases and 4 bases, there was a span of 9 bases. Germline V CDR1 and CDR2: MGHRA, YSYEKL. CDR3 in DNA: TGCGCCAGCAGCCAAGAACGAGGTCCCTATGGCTACACCTTC. This translates into CASSQERGPYGYTF.

This chain connects TRBV7-2 to TRBJ1-2; TRBD1 matches at 9 bases. J lost 6 bases, V lost 5 bases, and 16 bases had no gene match. This CDR3 region has 17 residues. Germline V gives CDR1 SGHTA, CDR2 FQGNSA. CDR3 in amino acids: CASSPPGGQGLGHGYTF. The CDR3 nucleotides are TGTGCCAGCAGCCCCCCGGGGGGACAGGGATTAGGCCATGGCTACACCTTC.

This chain connects TRBV7-3 to TRBJ2-7; TRBD2 matches 9 bases. With 4 bases clipped from V and 2 bases from J, the junction kept 6 bases outside the gene matches. The length of the CDR3 is 15 residues. Germline V gene sequence: CDR1 SGHTA, CDR2 FQGTGA. CDR3 sequence: CASSSSAGGPYEQYF. DNA for the CDR3: TGTGCCAGCAGCTCCTCAGCGGGGGGCCCCTACGAGCAGTACTTC.

The chain recombines TRBV7-2 with TRBJ2-1, with D tentatively TRBD2 (6 bases). The CDR3 runs 14 residues. Between the trimmed V and J ends, which lost 5 bases and 5 bases, there was a span of 13 bases. Germline CDR1 reads SGHTA; CDR2 reads FQGNSA. This CDR3 reads CASSPWEDHNEQFF. Written as DNA, the CDR3 is TGTGCCAGCAGCCCCTGGGAGGACCACAATGAGCAGTTCTTC.

This clonotype was seen more than once but under ten times. The rearrangement uses TRBV12-3 or TRBV12-4 and TRBJ1-1; TRBD1 might be the D (6 bases). Trimming pared 6 bases from V and 0 bases from J, leaving 23 bases between. There are 18 residues in the CDR3. DNA for the CDR3: TGTGCCAGCAGACCAATCACCCCCAGGGGATCAATGAACACTGAAGCTTTCTTT. It translates to CASRPITPRGSMNTEAFF.

The chain uses TRBV29-1 and TRBJ2-1; D is perhaps TRBD1 or TRBD2 (6 bases each). The CDR3 runs to 13 residues. V was clipped by 4 bases and J by 8 bases, with 15 bases between them. Germline CDR1 and CDR2: SQVTM and ANQGSEA. CDR3 loop: CSVGRQEGDEQFF. The CDR3 DNA sequence: TGCAGCGTTGGGAGACAGGAGGGCGATGAGCAGTTCTTC.

This chain links TRBV6-2 or TRBV6-3 with TRBJ1-5; 7 bases are shared with TRBD1. The CDR3 loop spans 14 amino acids. V trimming: 6 bases; J trimming: 4 bases; junction bases outside the gene matches: 6. The germline V gene has CDR1 MNHEY and CDR2 SVGEGT. Here the CDR3 reads CASSPGQFNQPQHF. In DNA form, the CDR3 reads TGTGCCAGCAGCCCGGGACAGTTTAATCAGCCCCAGCATTTT.

This clonotype was found a few times. V is TRBV10-3 and J is TRBJ1-1, with 7 bases aligning to TRBD1. Losses at the gene ends were 5 bases for V and 8 bases for J; bases not matched to a gene: 5. Germline assignment: CDR1 ENHRY and CDR2 SYGVKD. CDR3 size: 12 residues. In DNA form, the CDR3 reads TGTGCCATCAGTCAAGGGGGCTCCGAAGCTTTCTTT. Amino acids: CAISQGGSEAFF.

This clonotype was counted at least ten times. The V call is TRBV29-1, the J call TRBJ2-1; 10 bases match TRBD1. Germline V gene lookup returns CDR1 SQVTM and CDR2 ANQGSEA. After removal of 4 bases from V and 4 bases from J, the junction contained 4 bases not matched to a gene. This CDR3 comprises 14 residues. The CDR3: CSVVDRGIYNEQFF. CDR3 coding DNA: TGCAGCGTTGTGGACAGGGGGATTTACAATGAGCAGTTCTTC.

This clonotype was observed many times. J is TRBJ2-5 and V is TRBV29-1; 8 bases align to TRBD1. The germline CDR1 and CDR2 sequences are SQVTM and ANQGSEA. The junction had 9 bases not matched to a gene; V was cut back by 7 bases and J by 5 bases. This CDR3 spans 13 amino acids. The CDR3, as DNA: TGCAGCGCAGAGGACAGGGTAGGGGAGACCCAGTACTTC. Its translation: CSAEDRVGETQYF.

The J gene is TRBJ2-1, the V gene TRBV4-1, with D unclear. Deletions cut 0 bases from V and 0 bases from J, with 12 bases between. There are 17 residues in the CDR3. Looked up from germline, CDR1 is MGHRA and CDR2 is YSYEKL. CDR3 in amino acids: CASSQDPPGSSYNEQFF. For the CDR3, the DNA is TGCGCCAGCAGCCAAGATCCTCCAGGAAGCTCCTACAATGAGCAGTTCTTC.

A few counts support this clonotype. This chain links TRBV20-1 with TRBJ2-5, with 12 bases identical to TRBD2. The CDR3 runs to 17 residues. V gave up 0 bases and J gave up 2 bases; unmatched junction bases: 7. Germline CDR1 and CDR2: DFQATT and SNEGSKA (reference sequence). CDR3 amino acids: CSARDPRTSGAQETQYF. The CDR3 DNA is TGCAGTGCTAGAGACCCAAGGACTAGCGGGGCACAAGAGACCCAGTACTTC.

Points on this clonotype: The junction shows a germline mismatch at one end, possibly a read error. V usage is TRBV3-1 and J usage is TRBJ1-2; D is possibly TRBD1 (5 bases). Germline V gene sequence: CDR1 LGHDT, CDR2 YNNKEL (reference sequence). The CDR3 covers 14 residues. This chain's CDR3 is CASTQRDGNYGYTF. In nucleotides, the CDR3 is TGTGCCAGCACCCAAAGGGACGGCAACTATGGCTACACCTTC.

The table lists this clonotype with a few counts. This chain connects TRBV10-3 to TRBJ2-7, with 10 bases that match TRBD2. V lost 7 bases, J lost 3 bases, and 3 bases stayed unmatched. The germline gives CDR1 ENHRY, CDR2 SYGVKD. The CDR3 has 13 amino acids. The CDR3 here is CAITAGGIYEQYF. CDR3 nucleotide sequence: TGTGCCATCACAGCGGGGGGGATCTACGAGCAGTACTTC.

This clonotype has more than one count but fewer than ten. This chain connects TRBV9 to TRBJ2-5, with a possible D match to TRBD2 (6 bases). Trimming shortened V by 0 bases and J by 1 base, and 13 bases separated the two germline ends. Germline CDR1 and CDR2: SGDLS and YYNGEE. The CDR3 extends over 16 amino acids. This CDR3 is CASSVGLAAFQETQYF. The CDR3 nucleotides read TGTGCCAGCAGCGTAGGGTTAGCGGCTTTCCAAGAGACCCAGTACTTC. Full variable domain (rest looked up from reference TRBV9 and TRBJ2-5): DSGVTQTPKHLITATGQRVTLRCSPRSGDLSVYWYQQSLDQGLQFLIQYYNGEERAKGNILERFSAQQFPDLHSELNLSSLELGDSALYFCASSVGLAAFQETQYFGPGTRLLVL.

V usage is TRBV21-1 and J usage is TRBJ1-5. TRBV21-1 is deemed a pseudogene. This CDR3 comprises 14 residues. The CDR3 is CASSRTRQNQPQHF. The CDR3 DNA reads TGTGCCAGCAGCAGAACAAGGCAGAATCAGCCCCAGCATTTT.

The chain carries TRBV10-2 and TRBJ2-5; 7 bases map to TRBD1. This CDR3 comprises 15 residues. Germline V gene data show CDR1 as WSHSY and CDR2 as SAAADI. V trimming: 6 bases; J trimming: 7 bases; junction bases outside the gene matches: 14. The CDR3 loop reads CASSLYRGRWGTQYF. Written as DNA, the CDR3 is TGCGCCAGCAGCCTATACAGGGGTCGGTGGGGGACCCAGTACTTC.

In this sample, this clonotype turned up a few times. An end of the junction differs from the germline gene, which may be a read error. This sequence joins TRBV7-7 and TRBJ2-5; tentative D call: TRBD1 (6 bases). Germline-derived CDR1 and CDR2 are SSHAT and FNYEAQ (reference sequence). The CDR3 runs to 15 residues. The CDR3 here is CASSLEGGDGETQYF. The CDR3, as DNA: TGTGCTAGCAGCTTAGAAGGGGGAGACGGCGAGACCCAGTACTTC.

The J gene is TRBJ2-7, the V gene TRBV6-2 or TRBV6-3; D possibly corresponds to TRBD2 (7 bases). This CDR3 region has 15 residues. Trimming shortened V by 8 bases and J by 1 base, and 18 bases separated the two germline ends. Germline V gene lookup returns CDR1 MNHEY and CDR2 SVGEGT. In DNA, the CDR3 is TGTGCCAGCTCTGACCCGGGGGGCGTATCCTACGAGCAGTACTTC. Its translation is CASSDPGGVSYEQYF.

In DNA, the CDR3 is TGTGCCAGCAGCTTAGGTCCGGGGGCGGGCACTGAAGCTTTCTTT. It encodes CASSLGPGAGTEAFF. The chain couples TRBV7-9 to TRBJ1-1; perhaps TRBD1 as D (6 bases). V was cut by 1 base and J by 4 bases, with 13 bases left in between. The germline V gene has CDR1 SEHNR and CDR2 FQNEAQ (reference sequence). This CDR3 has 15 amino acids.

V and J are TRBV25-1 and TRBJ2-1, with TRBD1 as a possible D gene (6 bases). CDR3 length equals 15 residues. V was cut by 5 bases and J by 7 bases, with 18 bases left in between. Per germline, CDR1 MGHDK and CDR2 SYGVNS. DNA for the CDR3: TGTGCCAGCAGTATCCGGGACATCCTAGGGAATGAGCAGTTCTTC. It encodes CASSIRDILGNEQFF.

V and J are TRBV7-9 and TRBJ2-7; 10 bases map to TRBD2. The end of the DNA is better explained by TRBJ2-5, so the J call may be wrong. The CDR3 covers 18 residues. Germline lookup yields CDR1 SEHNR and CDR2 FQNEAQ (reference sequence). CDR3 amino acids: CASSLAGLAGDPQETQYF. In nucleotides, the CDR3 is TGTGCCAGCAGCTTAGCAGGCCTAGCGGGGGACCCACAAGAGACCCAGTACTTC.

The chain is built from TRBV4-2 and TRBJ1-1, with D possibly TRBD1 on 5 matching bases. This CDR3 is 14 amino acids long. In germline, CDR1 is LGHNA, CDR2 YNFKEQ. Trimming shortened V by 0 bases and J by 4 bases, and 9 bases separated the two germline ends. The CDR3 loop is CASSQDGGVTEAFF. The CDR3, as DNA: TGTGCCAGCAGCCAAGATGGGGGGGTCACTGAAGCTTTCTTT.

The chain is built from TRBV29-1 and TRBJ2-7; possibly TRBD1 or TRBD2 for D (5 bases each). Germline CDR1 is SQVTM and CDR2 is ANQGSEA. This CDR3 spans 14 amino acids. Between the trimmed V and J ends, which lost 3 bases and 2 bases, there was a span of 14 bases. The CDR3 loop reads CSVEAGRGTYEQYF. The CDR3 DNA is TGCAGCGTTGAGGCAGGGAGAGGAACCTACGAGCAGTACTTC.

This chain connects TRBV4-1 to TRBJ1-1; D call uncertain. The CDR3 sequence is 15 residues long. The V end was cut by 1 base, the J end by 1 base, with 10 bases between. The germline CDR1 and CDR2 sequences are MGHRA and YSYEKL. The CDR3 DNA sequence: TGCGCCAGCAGCCAAGGACACAGTGGGAACACTGAAGCTTTCTTT. Its translation: CASSQGHSGNTEAFF.

This clonotype was seen repeatedly, ten times or more. The chain combines TRBV29-1 with TRBJ2-3, with 7 positions matching TRBD1. CDR3 length: 13 residues. J was trimmed by 1 base and V by 6 bases; bases with no gene match: 4. In germline, CDR1 is SQVTM, CDR2 ANQGSEA. DNA of the CDR3: TGCAGCGTGGCCGACAGGGGCACAGATACGCAGTATTTT. It translates to CSVADRGTDTQYF.

This sequence joins TRBV10-3 and TRBJ2-7, with unresolved D. Germline assignment: CDR1 ENHRY and CDR2 SYGVKD. Trimming removed 10 bases from V and 0 bases from J, with 13 bases in between. CDR3 length: 13 residues. CDR3 loop: CATSYATSYEQYF. The CDR3 nucleotides read TGTGCCACTAGTTACGCGACCTCCTACGAGCAGTACTTC.